Each of the 25 T cell receptor beta chains below was sequenced from the same sample in a study of blood T cells in healthy people across ages. A second about 6 to 12 cycle PCR used barcoded and J-beta primers. One entry per CDR3 protein results from TCRdb running MiXCR on the 5' RACE reads. Among about 1 million distinct CDR3 sequences, over 35% were seen once, and the ten largest hold under 20%. The sample comprised blood. The origin of the receptors is a woman aged 55 to 70 in good health.

The chain couples TRBV7-2 to TRBJ2-7; TRBD1 aligns across 7 bases. The CDR3 has 14 amino acids. Germline CDR1 and CDR2: SGHTA and FQGNSA. Losses at the gene ends were 2 bases for V and 6 bases for J; bases not matched to a gene: 7. CDR3 loop: CASSLQGGPGEQYF. The CDR3 nucleotides are TGTGCCAGCAGCTTACAAGGGGGCCCTGGCGAGCAGTACTTC.

Details on this clonotype: A much larger clone sits a single nucleotide away, making a read error possible. The chain uses TRBV29-1 and TRBJ2-1; 12 bases align to TRBD2. Germline-derived CDR1 and CDR2 are SQVTM and ANQGSEA. V shed 5 bases and J 6 bases; nucleotides not matched to a gene: 5. CDR3 length equals 14 residues. CDR3 bases: TGCAGCGTTAAACGGACTAGCGGGATCAATGAGCAGTTCTTC. Its translation is CSVKRTSGINEQFF.

This clonotype was detected many times. V gene TRBV28 combines with J gene TRBJ2-3; D ambiguous. Germline V gene lookup returns CDR1 MDHEN and CDR2 SYDVKM. CDR3 length: 13 residues. V dropped 4 bases and J dropped 4 bases, with 9 bases sitting between them. The CDR3 DNA reads TGTGCCAGCAGTTCTGTGATGTCAGATACGCAGTATTTT. Protein: CASSSVMSDTQYF.

The CDR3 is CSVANSQNSPLHF. Written as DNA, the CDR3 is TGCAGCGTTGCTAACAGCCAGAATTCACCCCTCCACTTT. The chain is built from TRBV29-1 and TRBJ1-6; D not certain. Trimming shortened V by 4 bases and J by 7 bases, and 11 bases separated the two germline ends. Germline CDR1 is SQVTM and CDR2 is ANQGSEA. The CDR3 sequence is 13 residues long.

This rearrangement joins TRBV5-1 to TRBJ2-2, with D perhaps TRBD2 (6 bases). Trimming removed 4 bases at V and 2 bases at J, with 12 bases between. The CDR3 is 15 residues long. Germline V CDR1 and CDR2: SGHRS, YFSETQ. CDR3 nucleotides: TGCGCCAGCAGCCACGGACTACCAAACACCGGGGAGCTGTTTTTT. This gives the protein CASSHGLPNTGELFF.

This clonotype has a handful of counts. The V call is TRBV6-1, the J call TRBJ1-2; no reliable D call. Germline CDR1 MNHNS, CDR2 SASEGT. The CDR3 extends over 15 amino acids. Trimming pared 2 bases from V and 8 bases from J, leaving 18 bases between. The DNA for the CDR3 is TGTGCCAGCAGTGAAATTTACGCTTCCGAATTGGGCTACACCTTC. Residues: CASSEIYASELGYTF.

V gene TRBV25-1 combines with J gene TRBJ2-4, with D unresolved. The V end was cut by 0 bases, the J end by 11 bases, with 8 bases between. The CDR3 totals 12 residues. In germline, CDR1 is MGHDK, CDR2 SYGVNS. CDR3 nucleotide sequence: TGTGCCAGCAGTGAATATGGTAGCTTTCAGTACTTC. This codes for CASSEYGSFQYF.

The chain links TRBV10-2 to TRBJ2-7, with D possibly matching TRBD2 (6 bases). V lost 3 bases and J lost 4, with 16 bases in between. The germline CDR1 and CDR2 sequences are WSHSY and SAAADI. The CDR3 totals 15 residues. The CDR3 DNA sequence: TGCGCCAGCAGTGATGGCCCGGAGGGCCCATACGAGCAGTACTTC. This sequence encodes CASSDGPEGPYEQYF.

This clonotype showed up many times. The chain uses TRBV30 and TRBJ1-1; possible D gene TRBD1, 6 bases. Germline V gives CDR1 GTSNPN, CDR2 SVGIG (reference sequence). CDR3 length equals 12 residues. V dropped 4 bases and J dropped 6 bases, with 12 bases sitting between them. The CDR3 loop reads CAWTGAIPEAFF. CDR3 nucleotide sequence: TGTGCCTGGACAGGGGCGATCCCTGAAGCTTTCTTT.

This clonotype was counted once. The chain has TRBV12-3 or TRBV12-4 and TRBJ2-5; the D call may be TRBD1 or TRBD2 (5 bases each). The CDR3 runs 14 residues. Trimming took 3 bases from V and 11 from J, leaving 19 bases between them. The DNA of the CDR3 is TGTGCCAGCAGTTTGGGCCCGGGGCCGTGGGAGCAGTACTTC. Its translation: CASSLGPGPWEQYF.

The rearrangement joins TRBV11-2 to TRBJ2-1; D not certain. The CDR3 contains 12 residues. CDR1 and CDR2 from the germline V gene are SGHAT and FQNNGV. V shed 3 bases and J shed 8 bases, with 8 bases lying between them. CDR3 bases: TGTGCCAGCAGCTTTGCCAGCGATGAGCAGTTCTTC. Protein product: CASSFASDEQFF.

This chain connects TRBV20-1 to TRBJ2-5; D remains unclear. Trimming pared 5 bases from V and 5 bases from J, leaving 15 bases between. The CDR3 is 13 amino acids. The germline V gene encodes CDR1 DFQATT and CDR2 SNEGSKA (reference sequence). The CDR3 region has the DNA TGCAGTGCTCTAATTGCCCCCTGGGAGACCCAGTACTTC. Translated, it gives CSALIAPWETQYF.

This clonotype was found a few times. The chain combines TRBV7-9 with TRBJ2-2; D is unresolved. V dropped 7 bases and J dropped 1 base, with 10 bases sitting between them. The germline V gene encodes CDR1 SEHNR and CDR2 FQNEAQ (reference sequence). CDR3 length: 14 residues. CDR3 coding DNA: TGTGCCAGCATCGCCGAACGGAACACCGGGGAGCTGTTTTTT. Translation gives CASIAERNTGELFF. The whole variable domain, remainder taken from reference TRBV7-9 and TRBJ2-2, is DTGVSQNPRHKITKRGQNVTFRCDPISEHNRLYWYRQTLGQGPEFLTYFQNEAQLEKSRLLSDRFSAERPKGSFSTLEIQRTEQGDSAMYLCASIAERNTGELFFGEGSRLTVL.

For the CDR3, the DNA is TGTGCCAGCACCGAGAGGACTAGCGGAGCCCATGAGCAGTTCTTC. Translated: CASTERTSGAHEQFF. V gene TRBV11-2 combines with J gene TRBJ2-1, with TRBD2 matching over 10 bases. The CDR3 runs to 15 residues. V shed 7 bases and J 8 bases; nucleotides not matched to a gene: 11. Germline V gene sequence: CDR1 SGHAT, CDR2 FQNNGV.

The rearrangement uses TRBV11-2 and TRBJ2-1; no clear D. V shed 1 base and J shed 8 bases, with 15 bases lying between them. Germline V gives CDR1 SGHAT, CDR2 FQNNGV. CDR3 size: 15 residues. CDR3 loop: CASSLGLLSLDEQFF. The DNA for the CDR3 is TGTGCCAGCAGCTTAGGGCTACTCTCATTGGATGAGCAGTTCTTC.

This rearrangement joins TRBV7-2 to TRBJ2-1; no firm D call. Germline values: CDR1 SGHTA, CDR2 FQGNSA. Trimming removed 1 base from V and 8 bases from J, with 12 bases in between. There are 14 residues in the CDR3. CDR3 amino acids: CASSLGSGRHEQFF. Here the CDR3 DNA reads TGTGCCAGCAGCTTAGGATCAGGAAGACATGAGCAGTTCTTC. The full variable domain, its missing parts supplied by reference TRBV7-2 and TRBJ2-1, is GAGVSQSPSNKVTEKGKDVELRCDPISGHTALYWYRQSLGQGLEFLIYFQGNSAPDKSGLPSDRFSAERTGGSVSTLTIQRTQQEDSAVYLCASSLGSGRHEQFFGPGTRLTVL.

The J gene is TRBJ2-1, the V gene TRBV19, with D unresolved. With 5 bases removed from V and 0 bases from J, the gap between germline ends came to 14 bases. This CDR3 contains 16 residues. Germline CDR1 LNHDA, CDR2 SQIVND (reference sequence). CDR3 region: CASSRSGIFSYNEQFF. CDR3 nucleotides: TGTGCCAGTAGTCGGTCAGGAATTTTCTCCTACAATGAGCAGTTCTTC.

The chain uses TRBV4-1 and TRBJ2-1, with D possibly matching TRBD1 (6 bases). Germline-derived CDR1 and CDR2 are MGHRA and YSYEKL. V lost 1 base, J lost 0 bases, and 13 bases lay in between. The CDR3 contains 17 residues. In DNA form, the CDR3 reads TGCGCCAGCAGCCAAGGAATTACAGGGAGCTCCTACAATGAGCAGTTCTTC. Translated, it gives CASSQGITGSSYNEQFF.

This clonotype was observed once. This chain joins TRBV9 and TRBJ2-1; 9 bases agree with TRBD2. Germline values: CDR1 SGDLS, CDR2 YYNGEE. CDR3 length equals 15 residues. Trimming took 0 bases from V and 8 from J; bases not matched to a gene: 6. CDR3 in amino acids: CASSVGAGGLDEQFF. In DNA form, the CDR3 reads TGTGCCAGCAGCGTAGGTGCGGGAGGGCTGGATGAGCAGTTCTTC.

The V and J genes are TRBV2 and TRBJ1-1; no definite D call. Trimming took off 3 bases at V and 5 bases at J, with 10 bases between the two ends. CDR3 length: 13 residues. In germline, CDR1 is SNHLY, CDR2 FYNNEI. Written as DNA, the CDR3 is TGTGCCAGCAGTGACCGGGTCCTGACTGAAGCTTTCTTT. Residues: CASSDRVLTEAFF.

This clonotype was seen a handful of times. The rearrangement joins TRBV7-9 to TRBJ2-7; TRBD2 agrees at 8 bases. This CDR3 has 17 amino acids. With 4 bases clipped from V and 0 bases from J, the junction kept 11 bases outside the gene matches. The germline V gene encodes CDR1 SEHNR and CDR2 FQNEAQ (reference sequence). The CDR3 sequence is CASSSRGSSGGSYEQYF. DNA for the CDR3: TGTGCCAGCAGCTCGCGGGGGTCCAGCGGGGGCTCCTACGAGCAGTACTTC.

The chain recombines TRBV20-1 with TRBJ2-1; D remains unclear. V gave up 6 bases and J gave up 5 bases, with 11 bases separating them. Germline V gene lookup returns CDR1 DFQATT and CDR2 SNEGSKA (reference sequence). This CDR3 has 12 residues. The CDR3 DNA sequence: TGCAGTGCCAGACCTTCCCACAATGAGCAGTTCTTC. Amino acids: CSARPSHNEQFF.

This clonotype showed up just a few times. The junction departs from the called germline gene at one end, perhaps through a read error. This chain links TRBV4-2 with TRBJ2-1, with TRBD2 matching over 8 bases. Germline V gene lookup returns CDR1 LGHNA and CDR2 YNFKEQ. This CDR3 is built from 16 residues. CDR3 nucleotide sequence: TGTGCCAGCAGCCAAGAAGGGCGGACTAGCTACTATGAGCAGTTCTTC. Encoded protein: CASSQEGRTSYYEQFF.

The genes are TRBV7-6 and TRBJ2-5; tentatively, D is TRBD2 (5 bases). Between the trimmed V and J ends, which lost 4 bases and 2 bases, there was a span of 11 bases. Germline CDR1 reads SGHVS; CDR2 reads FNYEAQ. The CDR3 loop spans 14 amino acids. The CDR3 nucleotides read TGTGCCAGCAGCTCCATTTGGAGGCAAGAGACCCAGTACTTC. Its protein is CASSSIWRQETQYF.

V is TRBV3-1 and J is TRBJ1-2; D gene ambiguous. V was shortened by 0 bases and J by 3 bases, with 8 bases between the two germline ends. The CDR3 extends over 14 amino acids. Germline CDR1 and CDR2: LGHDT and YNNKEL (reference sequence). CDR3: CASSQDGGHYGYTF. The CDR3 DNA is TGTGCCAGCAGCCAAGACGGCGGCCACTATGGCTACACCTTC.